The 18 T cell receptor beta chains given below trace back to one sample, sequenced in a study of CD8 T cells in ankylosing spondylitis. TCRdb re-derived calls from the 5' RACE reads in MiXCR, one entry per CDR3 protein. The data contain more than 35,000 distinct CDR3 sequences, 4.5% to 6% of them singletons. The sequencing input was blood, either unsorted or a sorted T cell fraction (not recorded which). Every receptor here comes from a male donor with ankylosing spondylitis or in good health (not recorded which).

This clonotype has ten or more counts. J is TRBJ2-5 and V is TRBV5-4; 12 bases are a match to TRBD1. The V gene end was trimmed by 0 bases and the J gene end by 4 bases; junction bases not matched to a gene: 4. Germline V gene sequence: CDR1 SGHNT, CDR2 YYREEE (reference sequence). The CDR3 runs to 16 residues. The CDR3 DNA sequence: TGTGCCAGCAGCTTGGAGGGACAGGGGGCGCGAGAGACCCAGTACTTC. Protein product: CASSLEGQGARETQYF.

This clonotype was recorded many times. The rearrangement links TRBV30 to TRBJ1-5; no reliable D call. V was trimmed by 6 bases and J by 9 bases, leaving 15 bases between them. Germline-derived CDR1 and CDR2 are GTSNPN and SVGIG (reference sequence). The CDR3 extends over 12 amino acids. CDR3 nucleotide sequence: TGTGCCTGTGGGCGGATTGGCCGGCCCCAGCATTTT. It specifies CACGRIGRPQHF.

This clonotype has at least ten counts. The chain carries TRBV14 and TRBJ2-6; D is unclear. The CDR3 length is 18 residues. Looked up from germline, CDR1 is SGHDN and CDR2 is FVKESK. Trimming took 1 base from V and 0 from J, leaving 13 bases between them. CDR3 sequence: CASSQGSPSPSGANVLTF. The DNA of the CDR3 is TGTGCCAGCAGCCAAGGGTCTCCGAGCCCCTCTGGGGCCAACGTCCTGACTTTC.

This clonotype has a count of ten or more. The chain's CDR3 is CASSATFGVWETQYF. CDR3 in DNA: TGCGCCAGCAGCGCCACGTTTGGGGTCTGGGAGACCCAGTACTTC. V usage is TRBV5-1 and J usage is TRBJ2-5; no firm D call. From germline, CDR1 is SGHRS and CDR2 YFSETQ. Trimming removed 4 bases from V and 5 bases from J, with 18 bases in between. The CDR3 sequence is 15 residues long.

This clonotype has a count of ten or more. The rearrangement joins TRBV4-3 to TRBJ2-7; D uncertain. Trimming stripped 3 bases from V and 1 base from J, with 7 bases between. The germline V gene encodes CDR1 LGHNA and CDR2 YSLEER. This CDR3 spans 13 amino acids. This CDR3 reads CASSQSMSYEQYF. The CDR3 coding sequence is TGCGCCAGCAGCCAGTCCATGTCCTACGAGCAGTACTTC.

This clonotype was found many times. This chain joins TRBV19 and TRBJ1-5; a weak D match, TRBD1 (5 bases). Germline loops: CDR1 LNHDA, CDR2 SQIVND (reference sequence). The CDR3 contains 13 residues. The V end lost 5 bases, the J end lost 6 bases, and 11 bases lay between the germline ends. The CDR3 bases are TGTGCCAGTAGTTTCCCTGGGGGTCAGCCCCAGCATTTT. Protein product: CASSFPGGQPQHF. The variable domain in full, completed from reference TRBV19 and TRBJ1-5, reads DGGITQSPKYLFRKEGQNVTLSCEQNLNHDAMYWYRQDPGQGLRLIYYSQIVNDFQKGDIAEGYSVSREKKESFPLTVTSAQKNPTAFYLCASSFPGGQPQHFGDGTRLSIL.

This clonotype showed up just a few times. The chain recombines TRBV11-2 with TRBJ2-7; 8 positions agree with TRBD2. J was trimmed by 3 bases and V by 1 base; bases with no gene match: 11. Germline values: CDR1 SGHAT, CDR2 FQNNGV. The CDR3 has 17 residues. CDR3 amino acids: CASSLGVSGGGGYEQYF. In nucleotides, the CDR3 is TGTGCCAGCAGCTTAGGGGTGTCGGGAGGGGGGGGCTACGAGCAGTACTTC.

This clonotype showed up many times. The CDR3: CASSLRGAGELFF. CDR3 coding DNA: TGTGCCAGCAGTCTTCGGGGGGCCGGGGAGCTGTTTTTT. The chain has TRBV28 and TRBJ2-2, with TRBD2 matching over 7 bases. The trim removed 5 bases at V and 6 bases at J, leaving 3 bases unmatched. The CDR3 is made up of 13 amino acids. Germline values: CDR1 MDHEN, CDR2 SYDVKM.

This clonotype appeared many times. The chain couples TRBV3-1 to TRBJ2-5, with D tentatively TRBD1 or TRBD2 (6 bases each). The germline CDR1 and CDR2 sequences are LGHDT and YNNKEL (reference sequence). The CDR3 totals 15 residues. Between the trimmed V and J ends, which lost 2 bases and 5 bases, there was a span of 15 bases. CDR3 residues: CASSQPYGGPETQYF. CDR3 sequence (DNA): TGTGCCAGCAGCCAACCCTATGGGGGGCCGGAGACCCAGTACTTC.

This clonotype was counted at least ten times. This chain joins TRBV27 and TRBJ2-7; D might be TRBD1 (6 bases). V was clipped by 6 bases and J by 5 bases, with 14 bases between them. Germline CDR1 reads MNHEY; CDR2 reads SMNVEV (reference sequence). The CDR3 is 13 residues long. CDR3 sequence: CASRTWDIHEQYF. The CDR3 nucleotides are TGTGCCAGCAGAACGTGGGACATCCACGAGCAGTACTTC.

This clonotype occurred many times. The CDR3: CATTSGLAAPKTQYF. DNA for the CDR3: TGTGCCACCACTTCGGGACTAGCGGCCCCCAAGACCCAGTACTTC. J is TRBJ2-5 and V is TRBV15; 11 bases agree with TRBD2. Germline V gene lookup returns CDR1 LNHNV and CDR2 YYDKDF (reference sequence). Trimming cost V 7 bases and J 6 bases; bases outside gene matches: 10. The CDR3 runs to 15 residues. Full variable domain (missing parts from reference TRBV15 and TRBJ2-5): DAMVIQNPRYQVTQFGKPVTLSCSQTLNHNVMYWYQQKSSQAPKLLFHYYDKDFNNEADTPDNFQSRRPNTSFCFLDIRSPGLGDTAMYLCATTSGLAAPKTQYFGPGTRLLVL.

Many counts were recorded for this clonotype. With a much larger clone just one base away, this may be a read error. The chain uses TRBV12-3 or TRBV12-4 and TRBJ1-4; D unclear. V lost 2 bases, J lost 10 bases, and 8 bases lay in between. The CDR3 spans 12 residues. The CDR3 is CASSLTDLKLFF. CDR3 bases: TGTGCCAGCAGTTTAACCGACTTAAAACTGTTTTTT.

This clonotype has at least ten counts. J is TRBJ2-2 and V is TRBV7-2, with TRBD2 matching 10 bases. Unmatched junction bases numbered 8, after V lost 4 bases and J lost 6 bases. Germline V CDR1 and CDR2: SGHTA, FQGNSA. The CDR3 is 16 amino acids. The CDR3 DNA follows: TGTGCCAGCAGCTATCCCCCGGGACTAGCGCCCGGGGAGCTGTTTTTT. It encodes CASSYPPGLAPGELFF.

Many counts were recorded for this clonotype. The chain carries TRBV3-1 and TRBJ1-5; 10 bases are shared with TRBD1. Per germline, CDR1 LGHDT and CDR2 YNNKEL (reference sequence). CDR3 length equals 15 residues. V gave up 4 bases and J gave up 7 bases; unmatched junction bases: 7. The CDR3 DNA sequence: TGTGCCAGCAGCCGCGGACAGGGGGTGTCGCAGCCCCAGCATTTT. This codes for CASSRGQGVSQPQHF.

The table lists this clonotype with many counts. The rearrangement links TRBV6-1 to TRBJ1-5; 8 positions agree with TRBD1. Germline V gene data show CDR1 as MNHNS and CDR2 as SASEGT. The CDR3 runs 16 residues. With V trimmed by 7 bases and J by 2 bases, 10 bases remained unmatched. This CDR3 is CASTQRTGPGNQPQHF. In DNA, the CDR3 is TGTGCCAGCACCCAAAGGACAGGGCCGGGCAATCAGCCCCAGCATTTT.

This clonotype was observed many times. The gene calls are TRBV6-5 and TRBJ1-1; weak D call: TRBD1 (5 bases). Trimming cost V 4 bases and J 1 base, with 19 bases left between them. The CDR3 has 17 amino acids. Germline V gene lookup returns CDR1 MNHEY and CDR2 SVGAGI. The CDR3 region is CASSSTALSGSNTEAFF. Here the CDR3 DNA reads TGTGCCAGCAGTTCGACAGCCCTTTCGGGATCGAACACTGAAGCTTTCTTT.

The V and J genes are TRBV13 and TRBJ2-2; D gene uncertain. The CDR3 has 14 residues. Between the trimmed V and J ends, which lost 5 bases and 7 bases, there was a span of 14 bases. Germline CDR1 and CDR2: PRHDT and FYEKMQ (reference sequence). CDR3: CASSLGLNCGELFF. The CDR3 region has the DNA TGTGCCAGCAGCCTTGGGCTGAACTGCGGGGAGCTGTTTTTT.

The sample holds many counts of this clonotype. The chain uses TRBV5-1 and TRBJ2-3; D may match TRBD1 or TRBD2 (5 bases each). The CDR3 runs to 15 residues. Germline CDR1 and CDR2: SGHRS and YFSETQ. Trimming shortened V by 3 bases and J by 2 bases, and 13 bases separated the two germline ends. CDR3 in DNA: TGCGCCAGCAGCTCTCGGGGCTCGATCACAGATACGCAGTATTTT. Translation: CASSSRGSITDTQYF. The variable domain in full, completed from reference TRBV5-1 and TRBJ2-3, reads KAGVTQTPRYLIKTRGQQVTLSCSPISGHRSVSWYQQTPGQGLQFLFEYFSETQRNKGNFPGRFSGRQFSNSRSEMNVSTLELGDSALYLCASSSRGSITDTQYFGPGTRLTVL.